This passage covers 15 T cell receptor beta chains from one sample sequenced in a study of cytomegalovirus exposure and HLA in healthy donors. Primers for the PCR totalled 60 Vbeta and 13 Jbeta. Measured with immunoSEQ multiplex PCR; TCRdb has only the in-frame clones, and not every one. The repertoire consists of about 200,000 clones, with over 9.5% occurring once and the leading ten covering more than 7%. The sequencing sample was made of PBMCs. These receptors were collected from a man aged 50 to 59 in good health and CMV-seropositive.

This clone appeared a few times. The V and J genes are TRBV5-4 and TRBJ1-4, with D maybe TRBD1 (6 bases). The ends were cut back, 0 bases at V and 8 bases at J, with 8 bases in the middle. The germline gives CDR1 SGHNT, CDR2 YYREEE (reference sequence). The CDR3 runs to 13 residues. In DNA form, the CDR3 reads TGTGCCAGCAGCTTGGGGGGGCGCGAAAAACTGTTTTTT. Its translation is CASSLGGREKLFF.

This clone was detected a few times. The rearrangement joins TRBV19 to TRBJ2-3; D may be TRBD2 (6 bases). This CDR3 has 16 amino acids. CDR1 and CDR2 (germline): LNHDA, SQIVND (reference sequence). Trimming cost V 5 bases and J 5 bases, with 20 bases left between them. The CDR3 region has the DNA TGTGCCAGTAGTCCGGGGACTCTCCTTGGGGGAGATACGCAGTATTTT. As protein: CASSPGTLLGGDTQYF.

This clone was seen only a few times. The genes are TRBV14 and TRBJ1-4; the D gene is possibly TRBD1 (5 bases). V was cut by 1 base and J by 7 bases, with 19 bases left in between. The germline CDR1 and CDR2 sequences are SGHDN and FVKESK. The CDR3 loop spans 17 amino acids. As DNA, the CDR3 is TGTGCCAGCAGCCAAGGGGGGGGTCGACGCCCCTCTGAAAAACTGTTTTTT. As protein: CASSQGGGRRPSEKLFF.

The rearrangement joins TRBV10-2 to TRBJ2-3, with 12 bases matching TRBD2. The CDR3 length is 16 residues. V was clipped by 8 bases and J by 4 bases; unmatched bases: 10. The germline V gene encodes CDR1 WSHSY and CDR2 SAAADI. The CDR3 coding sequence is TGCGCCAGCCGGGGGCTAGCGGGGGGGCACCCAGATACGCAGTATTTT. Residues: CASRGLAGGHPDTQYF.

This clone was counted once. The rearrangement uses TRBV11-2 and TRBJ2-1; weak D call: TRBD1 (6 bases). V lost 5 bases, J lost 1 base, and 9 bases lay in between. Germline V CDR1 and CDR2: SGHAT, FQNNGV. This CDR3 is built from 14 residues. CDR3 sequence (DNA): TGTGCCAGCAGCCCGGACAGTTCCTACAATGAGCAGTTCTTC. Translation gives CASSPDSSYNEQFF. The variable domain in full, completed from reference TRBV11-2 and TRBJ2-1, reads EAGVAQSPRYKIIEKRQSVAFWCNPISGHATLYWYQQILGQGPKLLIQFQNNGVVDDSQLPKDRFSAERLKGVDSTLKIQPAKLEDSAVYLCASSPDSSYNEQFFGPGTRLTVL.

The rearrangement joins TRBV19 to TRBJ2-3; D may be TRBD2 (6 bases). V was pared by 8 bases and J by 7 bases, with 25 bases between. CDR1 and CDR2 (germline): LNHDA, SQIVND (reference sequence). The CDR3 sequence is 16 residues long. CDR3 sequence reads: CASSLPLGLANYTQYF. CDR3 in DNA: TGTGCCAGTTCTCTACCTTTGGGGCTAGCGAACTATACGCAGTATTTT.

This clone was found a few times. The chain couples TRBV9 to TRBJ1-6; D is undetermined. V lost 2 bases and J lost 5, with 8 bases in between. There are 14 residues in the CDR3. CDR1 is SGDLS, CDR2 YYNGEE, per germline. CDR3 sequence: CASSVGTNNSPLHF. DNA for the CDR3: TGTGCCAGCAGCGTTGGAACTAATAATTCACCCCTCCACTTT.

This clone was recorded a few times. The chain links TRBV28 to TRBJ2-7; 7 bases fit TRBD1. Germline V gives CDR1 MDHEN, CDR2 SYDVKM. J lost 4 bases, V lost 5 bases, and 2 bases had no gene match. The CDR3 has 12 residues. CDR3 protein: CASSRTGYEQYV. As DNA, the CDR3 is TGTGCCAGCAGTCGGACAGGTTACGAGCAGTACGTC.

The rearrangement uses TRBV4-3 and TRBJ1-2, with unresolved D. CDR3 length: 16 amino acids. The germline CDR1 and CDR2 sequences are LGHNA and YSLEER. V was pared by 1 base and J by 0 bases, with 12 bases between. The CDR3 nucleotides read TGCGCCAGCAGCCAAGTGAGGGCAGTTACTAACTATGGCTACACCTTC. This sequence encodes CASSQVRAVTNYGYTF.

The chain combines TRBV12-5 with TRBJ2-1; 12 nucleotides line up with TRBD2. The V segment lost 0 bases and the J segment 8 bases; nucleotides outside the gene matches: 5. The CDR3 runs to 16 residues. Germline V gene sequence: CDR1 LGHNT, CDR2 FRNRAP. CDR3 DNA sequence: TGTGCTAGTGGTTTGGTGACTAGCGGGGGACCACATGAGCAGTTCTTC. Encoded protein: CASGLVTSGGPHEQFF.

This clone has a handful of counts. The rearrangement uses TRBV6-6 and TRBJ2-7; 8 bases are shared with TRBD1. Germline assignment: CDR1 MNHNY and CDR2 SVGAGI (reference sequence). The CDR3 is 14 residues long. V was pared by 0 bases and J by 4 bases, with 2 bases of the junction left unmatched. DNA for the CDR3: TGTGCCAGCAGTTACTCAAGACAGGGGTACGAGCAGTACTTC. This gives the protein CASSYSRQGYEQYF.

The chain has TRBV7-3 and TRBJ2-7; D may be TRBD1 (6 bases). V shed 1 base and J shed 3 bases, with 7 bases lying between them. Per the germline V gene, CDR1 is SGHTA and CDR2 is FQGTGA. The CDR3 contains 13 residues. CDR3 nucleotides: TGTGCCAGCAGCTTAATAGGGGGCTACGAGCAGTACTTC. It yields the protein CASSLIGGYEQYF.

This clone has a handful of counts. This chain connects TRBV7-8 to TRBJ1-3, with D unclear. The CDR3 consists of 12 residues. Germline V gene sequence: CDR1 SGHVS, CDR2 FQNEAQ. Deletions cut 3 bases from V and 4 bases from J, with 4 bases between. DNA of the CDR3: TGTGCCAGCAGCTTGGGCGGAAACACCATATATTTT. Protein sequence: CASSLGGNTIYF.

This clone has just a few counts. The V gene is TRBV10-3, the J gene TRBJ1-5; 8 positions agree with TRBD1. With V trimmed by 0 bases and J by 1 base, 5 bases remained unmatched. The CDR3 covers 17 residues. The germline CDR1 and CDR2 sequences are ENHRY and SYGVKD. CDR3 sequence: CAISESHRGGSNQPQHF. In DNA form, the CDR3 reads TGTGCCATCAGTGAGTCCCACAGGGGGGGGAGCAATCAGCCCCAGCATTTT.

Here the CDR3 DNA reads TGTGCCAGCTCACTACAGGGGACCGATTCACCCCTCCACTTT. Translation gives CASSLQGTDSPLHF. The gene calls are TRBV18 and TRBJ1-6; 7 bases are a match to TRBD1. Germline CDR1 and CDR2: KGHSH and LQKENI. This CDR3 is 14 amino acids long. The J segment lost 8 bases and the V segment lost 4 bases, leaving 5 bases of the junction unmatched. The entire variable domain, with the rest obtained from reference TRBV18 and TRBJ1-6, is as follows: NAGVMQNPRHLVRRRGQEARLRCSPMKGHSHVYWYRQLPEEGLKFMVYLQKENIIDESGMPKERFSAEFPKEGPSILRIQQVVRGDSAAYFCASSLQGTDSPLHFGNGTRLTVT.